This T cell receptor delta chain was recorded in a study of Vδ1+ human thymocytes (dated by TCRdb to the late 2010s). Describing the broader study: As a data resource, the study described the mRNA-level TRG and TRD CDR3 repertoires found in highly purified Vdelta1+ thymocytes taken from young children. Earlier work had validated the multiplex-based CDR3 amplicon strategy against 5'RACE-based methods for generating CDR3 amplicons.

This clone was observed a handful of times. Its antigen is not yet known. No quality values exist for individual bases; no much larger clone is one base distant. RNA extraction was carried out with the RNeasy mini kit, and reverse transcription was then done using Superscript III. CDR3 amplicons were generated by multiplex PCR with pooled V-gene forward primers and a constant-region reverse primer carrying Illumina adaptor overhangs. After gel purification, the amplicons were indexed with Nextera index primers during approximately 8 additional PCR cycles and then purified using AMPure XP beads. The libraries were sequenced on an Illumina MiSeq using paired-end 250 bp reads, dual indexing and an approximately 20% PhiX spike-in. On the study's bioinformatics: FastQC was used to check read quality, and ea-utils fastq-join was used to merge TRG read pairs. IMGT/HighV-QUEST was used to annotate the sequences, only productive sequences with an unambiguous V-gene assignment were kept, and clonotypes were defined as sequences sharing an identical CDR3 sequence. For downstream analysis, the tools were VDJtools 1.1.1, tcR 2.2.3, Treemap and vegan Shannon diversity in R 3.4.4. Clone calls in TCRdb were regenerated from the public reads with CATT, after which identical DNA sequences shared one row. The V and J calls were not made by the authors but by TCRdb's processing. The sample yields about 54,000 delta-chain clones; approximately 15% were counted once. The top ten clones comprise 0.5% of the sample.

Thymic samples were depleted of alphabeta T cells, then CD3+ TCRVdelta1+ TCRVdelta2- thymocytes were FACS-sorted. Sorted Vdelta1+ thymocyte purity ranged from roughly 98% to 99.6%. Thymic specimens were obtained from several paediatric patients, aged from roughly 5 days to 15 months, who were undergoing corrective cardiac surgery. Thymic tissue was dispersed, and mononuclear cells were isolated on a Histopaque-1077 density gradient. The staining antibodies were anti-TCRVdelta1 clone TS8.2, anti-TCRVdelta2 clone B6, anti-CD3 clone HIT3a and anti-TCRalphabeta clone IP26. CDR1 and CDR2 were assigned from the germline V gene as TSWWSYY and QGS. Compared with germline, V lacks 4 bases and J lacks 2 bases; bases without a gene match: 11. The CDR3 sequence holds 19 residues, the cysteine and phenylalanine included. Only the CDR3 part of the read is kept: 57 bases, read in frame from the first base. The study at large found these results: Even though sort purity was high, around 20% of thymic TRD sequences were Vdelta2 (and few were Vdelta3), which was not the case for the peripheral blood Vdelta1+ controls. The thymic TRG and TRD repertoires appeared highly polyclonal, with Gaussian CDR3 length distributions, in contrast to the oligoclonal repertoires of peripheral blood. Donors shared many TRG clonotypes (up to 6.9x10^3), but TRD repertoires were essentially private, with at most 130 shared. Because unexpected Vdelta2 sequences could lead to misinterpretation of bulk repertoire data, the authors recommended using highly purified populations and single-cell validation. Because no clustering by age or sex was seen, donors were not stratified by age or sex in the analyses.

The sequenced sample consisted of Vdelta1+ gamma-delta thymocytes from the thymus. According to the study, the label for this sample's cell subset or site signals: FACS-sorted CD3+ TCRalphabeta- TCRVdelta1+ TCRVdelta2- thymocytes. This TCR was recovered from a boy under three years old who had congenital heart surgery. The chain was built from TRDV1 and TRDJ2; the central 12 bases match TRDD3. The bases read TGTGCTCTTGGGGGCCTGGCTGACTGGGGGATACCATTGACAGCACAACTCTTCTTT. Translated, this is CALGGLADWGIPLTAQLFF.